What follows are 15 T cell receptor beta chains derived from one specimen sequenced in a study of blood T cell repertoires in COVID-19. The repertoire was sequenced with immunoSEQ multiplex PCR; TCRdb's copy has only in-frame clones and lacks some. The data hold 200,000 to 300,000 clones, with approximately 84% observed a single time. The source material was peripheral blood. The receptors shown here come from a woman aged 80 or older with acute or convalescent COVID-19.

The chain uses TRBV11-2 and TRBJ1-6; D gene uncertain. Trimming shortened V by 3 bases and J by 10 bases, and 13 bases separated the two germline ends. CDR3 length: 14 residues. The germline V gene encodes CDR1 SGHAT and CDR2 FQNNGV. Here the CDR3 reads CASSFLGGSSPLHF. Here the CDR3 DNA reads TGTGCCAGCAGCTTCCTGGGAGGAAGCTCACCCCTCCACTTT.

This clone has a single count. The chain recombines TRBV18 with TRBJ1-1, with 7 bases fitting TRBD1. CDR1 and CDR2 from the germline V gene are KGHSH and LQKENI. CDR3 size: 15 residues. V was pared by 2 bases and J by 0 bases, with 3 bases of the junction left unmatched. CDR3 bases: TGTGCCAGCTCACCAGGACAGGTCATGAACACTGAAGCTTTCTTT. Its translation is CASSPGQVMNTEAFF. The whole variable domain, remainder taken from reference TRBV18 and TRBJ1-1, is NAGVMQNPRHLVRRRGQEARLRCSPMKGHSHVYWYRQLPEEGLKFMVYLQKENIIDESGMPKERFSAEFPKEGPSILRIQQVVRGDSAAYFCASSPGQVMNTEAFFGQGTRLTVV.

The chain uses TRBV6-2 or TRBV6-3 and TRBJ2-5; perhaps TRBD1 as D (5 bases). Trimming removed 4 bases from V and 2 bases from J, with 11 bases in between. The CDR3 sequence is 14 residues long. Germline CDR1 reads MNHEY; CDR2 reads SVGEGT. This CDR3 reads CASSSTTEQETQYF. CDR3 DNA sequence: TGTGCCAGCAGTTCCACGACAGAACAAGAGACCCAGTACTTC.

This clone showed up many times. This sequence joins TRBV5-6 and TRBJ2-7; no clear D gene. The CDR3 is 13 amino acids. Trimming shortened V by 4 bases and J by 1 base, and 9 bases separated the two germline ends. Germline-derived CDR1 and CDR2 are SGHDT and YYEEEE. The CDR3 DNA reads TGTGCCAGCAGCCCCCAGGTATCCTACGAGCAGTACTTC. As protein: CASSPQVSYEQYF.

The chain recombines TRBV21-1 with TRBJ2-1; the D call of TRBD2 is as the table states it, not checked on the DNA. TRBV21-1 is designated a pseudogene. The CDR3 spans 15 residues. This chain's CDR3 is CASSTPGLARREQFF. For the CDR3, the DNA is TGTGCCAGCAGCACCCCTGGACTGGCACGGAGAGAGCAGTTCTTC.

CDR3 nucleotides: TGTGCCAGCAGTTACTTAGGGCCATCGGGGAATGAGCAGTTCTTC. Residues: CASSYLGPSGNEQFF. The genes are TRBV6-5 and TRBJ2-1; TRBD2 is a possible D gene (5 bases). Germline values: CDR1 MNHEY, CDR2 SVGAGI. V was pared by 1 base and J by 7 bases, with 14 bases between. The CDR3 contains 15 residues.

The rearrangement uses TRBV7-2 and TRBJ2-2; TRBD1 is a possible D gene (5 bases). The CDR3 is 16 residues long. Germline CDR1 and CDR2: SGHTA and FQGNSA. Between the trimmed V and J ends, which lost 1 base and 3 bases, there was a span of 12 bases. The CDR3 DNA follows: TGTGCCAGCAGCTTAGGTCCCAGGGTGGACACCGGGGAGCTGTTTTTT. Its translation is CASSLGPRVDTGELFF. Looking up the rest from reference TRBV7-2 and TRBJ2-2 gives the full variable domain: GAGVSQSPSNKVTEKGKDVELRCDPISGHTALYWYRQSLGQGLEFLIYFQGNSAPDKSGLPSDRFSAERTGGSVSTLTIQRTQQEDSAVYLCASSLGPRVDTGELFFGEGSRLTVL.

This chain joins TRBV9 and TRBJ2-3; 7 bases agree with TRBD1. Germline CDR1 and CDR2: SGDLS and YYNGEE. The CDR3 is 16 amino acids. J gave up 0 bases and V 0 bases, and 4 bases lay outside the gene matches. CDR3 protein: CASSVDHRGSTDTQYF. Written as DNA, the CDR3 is TGTGCCAGCAGCGTAGATCACAGGGGAAGCACAGATACGCAGTATTTT.

As for this clone: The identical CDR3 is also encoded by other nucleotide sequences in the sample. The chain recombines TRBV29-1 with TRBJ1-3, with D perhaps matching TRBD1 (5 bases). The CDR3 covers 13 residues. V lost 7 bases and J 0 bases, leaving 10 bases between the germline ends. The germline V gene has CDR1 SQVTM and CDR2 ANQGSEA. CDR3 amino acids: CSAGTSSGNTIYF. CDR3 DNA sequence: TGCAGCGCCGGGACTTCCTCTGGAAACACCATATATTTT.

J is TRBJ2-7 and V is TRBV15; no firm D call. This CDR3 has 13 residues. V dropped 0 bases and J dropped 3 bases, with 6 bases sitting between them. CDR1 and CDR2 from the germline V gene are LNHNV and YYDKDF (reference sequence). The CDR3 DNA is TGTGCCACCAGCAGAGATGTCAACTACGAGCAGTACTTC. The encoded protein is CATSRDVNYEQYF.

This clone was seen only once. This chain uses TRBV2 with TRBJ2-2, with D maybe TRBD1 (5 bases). V was pared by 4 bases and J by 4 bases, with 16 bases between. This CDR3 is built from 16 residues. Germline assignment: CDR1 SNHLY and CDR2 FYNNEI. The CDR3 here is CASSAVRGSGTGELFF. CDR3 in DNA: TGTGCCAGCAGTGCCGTAAGGGGTTCGGGCACCGGGGAGCTGTTTTTT.

The CDR3 DNA reads TGTGCCAGCAGTTCCACTCATTTTGGGAACACTGAAGCTTTCTTT. This translates into CASSSTHFGNTEAFF. V gene TRBV6-6 combines with J gene TRBJ1-1; the D is unclear. Trimming cost V 4 bases and J 1 base, with 13 bases left between them. The CDR3 length is 15 residues. Germline CDR1 reads MNHNY; CDR2 reads SVGAGI (reference sequence).

J is TRBJ2-1 and V is TRBV5-1; 12 bases are a match to TRBD2. Germline CDR1 and CDR2: SGHRS and YFSETQ. Germline trimming cut 4 bases from V and 9 bases from J; bases unmatched to any gene: 8. The CDR3 consists of 15 residues. CDR3 sequence reads: CASSQPTSGRSEQFF. The CDR3 nucleotides read TGCGCCAGCAGCCAGCCGACTAGCGGGAGATCTGAGCAGTTCTTC.

This sequence joins TRBV5-1 and TRBJ1-2; D remains ambiguous. This CDR3 contains 14 residues. Germline CDR1 reads SGHRS; CDR2 reads YFSETQ. V was pared by 4 bases and J by 5 bases, with 15 bases between. CDR3 amino acids: CASSQNGEAYGYTF. In DNA, the CDR3 is TGCGCCAGCAGCCAAAACGGGGAGGCGTATGGCTACACCTTC.

V usage is TRBV7-2 and J usage is TRBJ2-1; D ambiguous. The CDR3 extends over 13 amino acids. V lost 0 bases, J lost 5 bases, and 5 bases lay in between. In germline, CDR1 is SGHTA, CDR2 FQGNSA. In DNA, the CDR3 is TGTGCCAGCAGCTTAGCGACTCACAATGAGCAGTTCTTC. This codes for CASSLATHNEQFF.